This paragraph covers one T cell receptor (beta chain) sequence. As yet, its antigen is unknown. These data come from a study of CD8 T cells in ankylosing spondylitis. Study-wide findings and caveats: Before this, some motif variants had been reported in reactive arthritis synovial fluid and blood. Disease-associated clonotypes exhibited CD8+ identity and were relatively infrequent in peripheral blood. In ankylosing spondylitis patients, matched synovial fluid reportedly showed significant enrichment of disease-linked clones. Blood from ankylosing spondylitis patients appeared to carry a characteristic eight-variant TCR beta motif.

From the 5' RACE reads, TCRdb called clonotypes with MiXCR, one entry per CDR3 protein. The data contain a few hundred thousand distinct CDR3 sequences, approximately 10% of them singletons. CDR1 and CDR2 from the germline V gene are KGHSH and LQKENI. The V and J ends lost 2 bases and 3 bases respectively, with 11 bases between them. The CDR3 loop spans 14 amino acids. The rearrangement links TRBV18 to TRBJ2-7; D is perhaps TRBD2 (5 bases). Sequenced sample: blood, either unsorted or a sorted T cell fraction (not recorded which). The origin of this receptor is a male donor with ankylosing spondylitis or in good health (not recorded which). Here the CDR3 DNA reads TGTGCCAGCTCACCAGAGGGCGGCCACTACGAGCAGTACTTC. Amino acids: CASSPEGGHYEQYF.